This TCR beta chain was documented in a study of technical replicates of blood from a handful of donors. CDR3 size: 17 residues. Germline CDR1 is SGDLS and CDR2 is YYNGEE. V lost 0 bases to trimming and J lost 8 bases; unmatched junction nucleotides: 14. Data came from immunoSEQ multiplex PCR; TCRdb stores just in-frame clones and leaves some out. The sample includes about 60,000 clones, 70% to 90% of them seen just once. The sample comprised PBMCs. This sequence was found in a human donor in good health. Some clones in this sample may be carry-over from other donors' samples. The genes are TRBV9 and TRBJ2-3; 8 nucleotides agree with TRBD2. The CDR3 loop is CASSVGFAGGSQGTQYF. CDR3 nucleotides: TGTGCCAGCAGCGTAGGGTTTGCGGGGGGCTCCCAGGGTACGCAGTATTTT.